A selection of T cell receptor beta chains follows, all from one sample in a study of T cells in Graves' hyperthyroidism and ophthalmopathy. Each CDR3 protein is one row after TCRdb ran MiXCR on the multiplex PCR reads. The table shows about 600,000 distinct CDR3 sequences, with 11% to 15% occurring only once. The sequencing sample was made of blood. The receptors shown here come from a woman under 30 with Graves' ophthalmopathy. CDR3s include the opening cysteine and the closing phenylalanine or tryptophan. The D gene is left open where the match is weak. Clone sizes are given selectively: once, few, many, or a class where the clone is expanded.

>many|TRBV27|TRBJ2-7|NA
CASSKTGLIYEQYF
TGTGCCAGCAGCAAGACGGGGTTAATCTACGAGCAGTACTTC
>few|TRBV7-2|TRBJ2-1|NA
CASSLELKPYNEQFF
TGTGCCAGCAGCTTAGAACTTAAACCATACAATGAGCAGTTCTTC
>NA|TRBV5-1|TRBJ2-1|TRBD2
CASSIGTRNEQFF
TGCGCCAGCAGCATTGGGACTAGGAATGAGCAGTTCTTC
>many|TRBV27|TRBJ2-1|NA
CASSLAAGNEQFF
TGTGCCAGCAGTTTGGCGGCCGGGAATGAGCAGTTCTTC
>NA|TRBV18|TRBJ1-3|NA
CASSPTRAGNTIYF
TGTGCCAGCTCACCAACCAGGGCTGGAAACACCATATATTTT
>NA|TRBV9|TRBJ2-1|NA
CASSVGGGGTNNEQFF
TGTGCCAGCAGCGTAGGGGGGGGCGGGACGAACAATGAGCAGTTCTTC
>many|TRBV20-1|TRBJ2-1|NA
CSAYQGGRTYNEQFF
TGCAGTGCTTATCAGGGAGGTCGTACCTACAATGAGCAGTTCTTC
>many|TRBV29-1|TRBJ2-5|TRBD2
CSGGSGGQETQYF
TGCAGCGGGGGTAGCGGGGGGCAAGAGACCCAGTACTTC
>NA|TRBV10-3|TRBJ1-4|NA
CAISQGGEKLFF
TGTGCCATCAGTCAGGGTGGTGAAAAACTGTTTTTT
>many|TRBV11-2|TRBJ2-5|NA
CASSLVGRHIETQYF
TGTGCCAGCAGCTTAGTCGGCAGGCATATCGAGACCCAGTACTTC
>many|TRBV12-3/TRBV12-4|TRBJ2-3|NA
CASSLALSRQDTQYF
TGTGCCAGCAGTTTAGCGCTATCCCGCCAAGATACGCAGTATTTT
>many|TRBV27|TRBJ1-1|NA
CASSHLGVSTEAFF
TGTGCCAGCAGCCACCTGGGCGTGAGCACTGAAGCTTTCTTT
>few|TRBV4-2|TRBJ2-1|TRBD2
CASSQNWAGGNEQFF
TGTGCCAGCAGCCAGAATTGGGCCGGGGGGAATGAGCAGTTCTTC
>many|TRBV20-1|TRBJ2-1|TRBD2
CSARISGLAVTNEQFF
TGCAGTGCTAGAATCTCCGGACTAGCGGTGACCAATGAGCAGTTCTTC
>many|TRBV20-1|TRBJ2-3|NA
CSARDPHGRGSTDTQYF
TGCAGTGCTAGAGATCCGCATGGGCGCGGTAGCACAGATACGCAGTATTTT
>many|TRBV7-9|TRBJ2-1|NA
CASSLWAGAYNEQFF
TGTGCCAGCAGCTTATGGGCAGGAGCGTACAATGAGCAGTTCTTC
>many|TRBV30|TRBJ1-1|NA
CAWTPKSHTEAFF
TGTGCCTGGACCCCGAAAAGCCACACTGAAGCTTTCTTT
>many|TRBV7-9|TRBJ2-5|TRBD1
CASSLGQGVETQYF
TGTGCCAGCAGCCTGGGACAGGGGGTAGAGACCCAGTACTTC
>many|TRBV28|TRBJ1-2|TRBD1
CASSSQQGSGYGYTF
TGTGCCAGCAGTTCTCAACAGGGGAGTGGCTATGGCTACACCTTC
>many|TRBV20-1|TRBJ2-7|TRBD1
CSAAGTGEGEQYF
TGCAGTGCTGCCGGGACAGGGGAAGGCGAGCAGTACTTC
>NA|TRBV27|TRBJ1-2|NA
CASGPYSEHYGYTF
TGTGCCAGCGGACCATACAGCGAGCACTATGGCTACACCTTC
>NA|TRBV20-1|TRBJ2-2|TRBD2
CSARPGTSENTGELFF
TGCAGTGCCAGACCCGGGACTAGCGAGAACACCGGGGAGCTGTTTTTT
>many|TRBV12-3/TRBV12-4|TRBJ2-7|NA
CASTVGAHEQYF
TGTGCCAGCACTGTGGGGGCACACGAGCAGTACTTC
>many|TRBV28|TRBJ1-1|NA
CASSLPGMNTEAFF
TGTGCCAGCAGTTTACCAGGAATGAACACTGAAGCTTTCTTT
>many|TRBV5-1|TRBJ2-3|NA
CASSLVVADFTDTQYF
TGCGCCAGCAGCTTGGTTGTAGCGGACTTCACAGATACGCAGTATTTT
>NA|TRBV7-2|TRBJ1-1|TRBD1
CASSLLGTGRTEAFF
TGTGCCAGCAGCTTGTTGGGGACAGGGAGAACTGAAGCTTTCTTT
>NA|TRBV5-8|TRBJ2-3|TRBD2
CASSPHRTSGYTDTQYF
TGTGCCAGCAGCCCTCATAGGACTAGCGGATACACAGATACGCAGTATTTT
>many|TRBV28|TRBJ1-2|TRBD1
CASSPGQGANYGYTF
TGTGCCAGCAGTCCCGGACAGGGGGCTAACTATGGCTACACCTTC
>NA|TRBV7-9|TRBJ1-1|NA
CASSLHHTEAFF
TGTGCCAGCAGCTTACACCACACTGAAGCTTTCTTT
>many|TRBV2|TRBJ1-1|TRBD1
CASSDRQGRNTEAFF
TGTGCCAGCAGTGACCGACAGGGAAGAAACACTGAAGCTTTCTTT
>NA|TRBV6-5|TRBJ2-6|TRBD1
CASSYDPVPDRVSFRGANVLTF
TGTGCCAGCAGTTACGACCCAGTCCCGGACAGGGTTTCTTTTAGGGGGGCCAACGTCCTGACTTTC
>many|TRBV6-1|TRBJ2-2|NA
CASSYSPPFFTNTGELFF
TGTGCCAGCAGTTATAGTCCCCCATTTTTCACGAACACCGGGGAGCTGTTTTTT
>NA|TRBV7-2|TRBJ1-1|TRBD1
CASSFNRGRTEALF
TGTGCCAGCAGCTTTAACAGGGGGCGTACTGAAGCTCTCTTT
>few|TRBV28|TRBJ1-6|NA
CASSLYRAFSYNSPLHF
TGTGCCAGCAGCTTATACAGGGCTTTCTCCTATAATTCACCCCTCCACTTT
>many|TRBV11-2|TRBJ2-7|NA
CASSLMGPSYEQYF
TGTGCCAGCAGCTTAATGGGGCCCTCCTACGAGCAGTACTTC
>NA|TRBV7-2|TRBJ2-5|TRBD1
CASSQWDRGTETQYF
TGTGCCAGCAGCCAGTGGGACAGGGGAACTGAGACCCAGTACTTC
>NA|TRBV2|TRBJ2-7|TRBD2
CASSAKTSGTSGFYEQYF
TGTGCCAGCAGTGCCAAGACTAGCGGGACTAGCGGCTTCTACGAGCAGTACTTC
>many|TRBV28|TRBJ2-5|NA
CASSPVGGGQETQYF
TGTGCCAGCAGTCCGGTAGGGGGAGGCCAAGAGACCCAGTACTTC
>many|TRBV7-9|TRBJ2-7|TRBD1
CASRPGTGEYEQYF
TGTGCCAGCAGGCCCGGGACAGGAGAATACGAGCAGTACTTC
>few|TRBV3-2|TRBJ1-2|NA
CASSQGQGDRGYGYTF
TGTGCCAGCAGCCAAGGACAGGGGGACAGGGGGTATGGCTACACCTTC
>few|TRBV5-1|TRBJ2-2|TRBD2
CASSLDSGTTGELFF
TGCGCCAGCAGCTTGGATAGCGGGACCACCGGGGAGCTGTTTTTT
>NA|TRBV19|TRBJ2-2|TRBD2
CASSISAGGNTGELFF
TGTGCCAGTAGTATCTCTGCGGGAGGGAACACCGGGGAGCTGTTTTTT